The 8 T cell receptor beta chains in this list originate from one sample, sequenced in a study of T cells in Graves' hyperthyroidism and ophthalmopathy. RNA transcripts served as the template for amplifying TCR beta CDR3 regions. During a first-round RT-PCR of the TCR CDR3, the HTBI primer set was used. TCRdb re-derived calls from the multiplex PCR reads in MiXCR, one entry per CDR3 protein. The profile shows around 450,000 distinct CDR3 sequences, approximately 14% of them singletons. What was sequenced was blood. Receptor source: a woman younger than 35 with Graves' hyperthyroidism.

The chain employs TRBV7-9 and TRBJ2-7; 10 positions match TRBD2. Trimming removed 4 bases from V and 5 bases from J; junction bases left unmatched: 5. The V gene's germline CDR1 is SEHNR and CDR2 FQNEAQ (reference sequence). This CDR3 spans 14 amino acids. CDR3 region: CASSSGLADHEQYF. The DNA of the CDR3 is TGTGCCAGCAGCTCTGGACTAGCGGATCACGAGCAGTACTTC.

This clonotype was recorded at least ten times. CDR3 DNA: TGTGCCAGCAGCTTATCTCAGGGGGGAACCTACGAGCAGTACTTC. Translating gives CASSLSQGGTYEQYF. J is TRBJ2-7 and V is TRBV7-2; D may be TRBD1 (7 bases). V gave up 2 bases and J gave up 2 bases, with 13 bases separating them. Germline lookup yields CDR1 SGHTA and CDR2 FQGNSA. The CDR3 spans 15 residues.

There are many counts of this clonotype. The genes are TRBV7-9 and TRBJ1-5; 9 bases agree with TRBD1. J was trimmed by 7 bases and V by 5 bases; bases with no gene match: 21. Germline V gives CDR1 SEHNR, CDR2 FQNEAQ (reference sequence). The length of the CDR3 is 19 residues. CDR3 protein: CASSPRDRAPRMVYQPQHF. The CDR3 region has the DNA TGTGCCAGCAGCCCTCGGGACAGGGCCCCCCGAATGGTGTACCAGCCCCAGCATTTT.

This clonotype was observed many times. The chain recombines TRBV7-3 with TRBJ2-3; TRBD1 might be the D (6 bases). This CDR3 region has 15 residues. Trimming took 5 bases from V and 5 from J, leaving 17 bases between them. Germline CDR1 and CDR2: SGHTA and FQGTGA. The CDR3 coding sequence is TGTGCCAGCAGCCTGGTGGGACATCTACTAGATACGCAGTATTTT. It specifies CASSLVGHLLDTQYF.

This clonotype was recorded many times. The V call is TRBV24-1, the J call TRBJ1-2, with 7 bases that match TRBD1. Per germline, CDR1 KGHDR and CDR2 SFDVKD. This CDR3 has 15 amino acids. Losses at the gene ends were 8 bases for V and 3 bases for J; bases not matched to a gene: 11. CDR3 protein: CATKDRESLDYGYTF. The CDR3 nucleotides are TGTGCCACCAAAGACAGGGAATCTTTGGACTATGGCTACACCTTC.

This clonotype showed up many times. The CDR3 coding sequence is TGCGCCTCGGACCGGGACAGGGGTGGGGAGCAGTACTTC. It yields the protein CASDRDRGGEQYF. V and J are TRBV5-1 and TRBJ2-7, with 10 positions matching TRBD1. V was pared by 10 bases and J by 7 bases, with 11 bases of the junction left unmatched. The CDR3 is made up of 13 amino acids. In germline, CDR1 is SGHRS, CDR2 YFSETQ.

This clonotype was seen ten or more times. The CDR3 reads CASRPGGGQGATEAFF. CDR3 DNA: TGTGCCAGCAGGCCGGGTGGGGGACAGGGGGCCACTGAAGCTTTCTTT. The chain joins TRBV12-3 or TRBV12-4 to TRBJ1-1; 12 positions match TRBD1. This CDR3 is built from 16 residues. The trim removed 6 bases at V and 4 bases at J, leaving 9 bases unmatched.

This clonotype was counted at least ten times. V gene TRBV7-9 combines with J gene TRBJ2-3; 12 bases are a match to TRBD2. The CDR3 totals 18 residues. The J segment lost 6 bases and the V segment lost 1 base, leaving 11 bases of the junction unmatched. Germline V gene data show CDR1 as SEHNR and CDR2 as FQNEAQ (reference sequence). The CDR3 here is CASSLGRTGTSGPDTQYF. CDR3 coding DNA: TGTGCCAGCAGCTTAGGAAGGACCGGGACTAGCGGGCCGGATACGCAGTATTTT.